A selection of T cell receptor beta chains follows, all from one sample in a study of neurological immune-mediated disorders. TCRdb re-analysed the 5' RACE reads in MiXCR, keeping a single row per CDR3 protein. The data show about 59,000 distinct CDR3 sequences, roughly 13% seen once. Sequencing was done on a sample of PBMCs. The receptor source for this set is a woman aged 55-70 years with HTLV-1-associated myelopathy (HAM/TSP). Both conserved end residues are part of each CDR3. A D gene is named only where the DNA matches it firmly. Part of the rows lack a size; the others show once, few, many or a class for expanded clones.

j_gene	d_gene	abundance	v_gene	CDR3aa	CDR3nt
TRBJ2-2	.	.	TRBV10-2	CSSISQNTGELFF	TGCTCCAGCATCTCTCAAAACACCGGGGAGCTGTTTTTT
TRBJ2-3	TRBD2	many	TRBV7-2	CASSPGLAAPSTDTQYF	TGTGCCAGCAGCCCGGGACTAGCAGCGCCTAGCACAGATACGCAGTATTTT
TRBJ2-2	TRBD2	many	TRBV29-1	CSVAGTSGMNTGELFF	TGCAGCGTTGCCGGGACTAGCGGGATGAACACCGGGGAGCTGTTTTTT
TRBJ2-7	.	many	TRBV25-1	CASSKWDEQYF	TGTGCCAGCAGCAAGTGGGACGAGCAGTACTTC
TRBJ1-1	TRBD1	many	TRBV18	CASSPLDRMNTEAFF	TGTGCCAGCTCACCCCTGGACAGGATGAACACTGAAGCTTTCTTT
TRBJ2-3	.	many	TRBV20-1	CSARGLVTDTQYF	TGCAGTGCTAGAGGACTAGTCACAGATACGCAGTATTTT
TRBJ2-1	.	.	TRBV20-1	CSARDRDLARIEQFF	TGCAGTGCTAGAGACCGGGACTTGGCACGGATTGAGCAGTTCTTC
TRBJ2-7	.	few	TRBV7-9	CASSGDSAGPYEQYF	TGTGCCAGCAGCGGGGACTCTGCGGGACCGTACGAGCAGTACTTC
TRBJ2-1	TRBD2	few	TRBV11-2	CASRARLAERNNEQFF	TGTGCCAGCAGAGCAAGACTAGCAGAGAGAAACAATGAGCAGTTCTTC
TRBJ2-2	TRBD1	.	TRBV2	CASSADRATGELFF	TGTGCCAGCAGCGCGGACAGGGCAACCGGGGAGCTGTTTTTT
TRBJ1-2	.	.	TRBV15	CATSREEGDGYTF	TGTGCCACCAGCAGAGAGGAGGGGGATGGCTACACCTTC
TRBJ1-5	.	many	TRBV5-1	CASSPGVLGGNQPQHF	TGCGCCAGCAGCCCCGGGGTACTTGGGGGCAATCAGCCCCAGCATTTT
TRBJ2-7	.	many	TRBV7-9	CASSPGAYEQYF	TGTGCCAGCAGCCCAGGAGCCTACGAGCAGTACTTC
TRBJ2-5	TRBD1	many	TRBV2	CASSFDRGLETQYF	TGTGCCAGCAGTTTCGACAGGGGGCTGGAGACCCAGTACTTC
TRBJ2-7	.	many	TRBV20-1	CSASTSSYEQYF	TGCAGTGCTAGTACTAGCTCCTACGAGCAGTACTTC
TRBJ2-1	TRBD2	many	TRBV20-1	CSARDSGRGEYNEQFF	TGCAGTGCTAGAGACTCCGGGAGGGGGGAGTACAATGAGCAGTTCTTC
TRBJ2-5	TRBD2	.	TRBV6-1	CASSMGLAGGQETKYF	TGTGCTAGCAGTATGGGACTAGCGGGAGGGCAAGAGACCAAGTACTTC
TRBJ2-1	.	.	TRBV7-8	CASSLVVEQFF	TGTGCCAGCAGCTTAGTTGTAGAGCAGTTCTTC
TRBJ2-3	TRBD2	many	TRBV7-2	CASSLGAGGVRTDTQYF	TGTGCCAGCAGCTTAGGAGCGGGAGGGGTTCGTACAGATACGCAGTATTTT
TRBJ2-3	.	many	TRBV12-3/TRBV12-4	CASSFGGRSTDTQYF	TGTGCCAGCAGTTTCGGAGGGAGGAGCACAGATACGCAGTATTTT
TRBJ1-5	TRBD1	many	TRBV28	CASSLDDRGGQPQHF	TGTGCCAGCAGTTTGGACGACAGGGGGGGTCAGCCCCAGCATTTT
TRBJ2-7	.	.	TRBV27	CASSSPGRGSNEQYF	TGTGCCAGCAGTTCCCCAGGCCGGGGTTCGAACGAGCAGTACTTC
TRBJ2-3	.	many	TRBV5-1	CASSVTGFSDTQYF	TGCGCCAGCAGCGTAACAGGGTTTAGCGATACGCAGTATTTT
TRBJ2-3	TRBD2	many	TRBV20-1	CSAYAGGEDTQYF	TGCAGTGCTTACGCGGGAGGAGAAGATACGCAGTATTTT
TRBJ2-3	TRBD2	many	TRBV28	CASSPGLGVTGTQYF	TGTGCCAGCAGTCCAGGACTAGGAGTTACGGGTACGCAGTATTTT
TRBJ1-2	TRBD1	many	TRBV5-1	CASSDTPRGREYYGYTF	TGCGCCAGCAGCGACACGCCCAGGGGGCGAGAGTACTATGGCTACACCTTC
TRBJ2-5	TRBD2	many	TRBV20-1	CSARRTSGRHPMETQYF	TGCAGTGCTAGAAGAACTAGCGGGAGGCATCCGATGGAGACCCAGTACTTC
TRBJ2-2	TRBD1	many	TRBV7-8	CASSFTGGATGELFF	TGTGCCAGCAGCTTCACAGGGGGAGCGACCGGGGAGCTGTTTTTT
TRBJ2-2	TRBD1	many	TRBV5-1	CASSGQGANTGELFF	TGCGCCAGCAGCGGACAGGGGGCGAACACCGGGGAGCTGTTTTTT
TRBJ1-2	.	few	TRBV6-5	CASGPPLGGRSYGYTF	TGTGCCAGCGGCCCCCCCCTCGGGGGACGGAGCTATGGCTACACCTTC
TRBJ1-5	.	few	TRBV12-3/TRBV12-4	CASSLQTGVRQPQHF	TGTGCCAGCAGTTTACAGACAGGAGTCCGCCAGCCCCAGCATTTT
TRBJ2-1	.	many	TRBV27	CASSTGNEQFF	TGTGCCAGCAGTACCGGGAATGAGCAGTTCTTC
TRBJ2-5	.	many	TRBV5-1	CASGGDNQETQYF	TGCGCCAGCGGGGGCGATAACCAAGAGACCCAGTACTTC
TRBJ1-5	.	many	TRBV6-5	CASSYSQDTQGQPQHF	TGTGCCAGCAGTTATTCCCAGGATACACAGGGTCAGCCCCAGCATTTT
TRBJ2-5	TRBD2	many	TRBV7-9	CASSQQSGRRETQYF	TGTGCCAGCAGCCAACAGAGCGGGAGACGAGAGACCCAGTACTTC
TRBJ2-3	.	many	TRBV10-3	CAISTSSGSTDTQYF	TGTGCCATCAGTACCTCGAGCGGAAGCACAGATACGCAGTATTTT
TRBJ2-1	.	.	TRBV5-1	CASSFSVPLAVYNEQFF	TGCGCTAGCAGCTTTTCCGTGCCCCTGGCGGTATACAATGAGCAGTTCTTC
TRBJ1-2	TRBD1	many	TRBV10-1	CASSLRDRCNSDDGYTF	TGCGCCAGCAGTCTCCGGGACAGGTGCAACTCCGATGATGGCTACACCTTC
TRBJ2-7	.	many	TRBV15	CATSQIGYPWAYEQYF	TGTGCCACCAGCCAGATCGGGTACCCGTGGGCTTACGAGCAGTACTTC
TRBJ2-1	TRBD2	many	TRBV20-1	CSARDASGANEQFF	TGCAGTGCTAGAGATGCTAGCGGGGCAAATGAGCAGTTCTTC